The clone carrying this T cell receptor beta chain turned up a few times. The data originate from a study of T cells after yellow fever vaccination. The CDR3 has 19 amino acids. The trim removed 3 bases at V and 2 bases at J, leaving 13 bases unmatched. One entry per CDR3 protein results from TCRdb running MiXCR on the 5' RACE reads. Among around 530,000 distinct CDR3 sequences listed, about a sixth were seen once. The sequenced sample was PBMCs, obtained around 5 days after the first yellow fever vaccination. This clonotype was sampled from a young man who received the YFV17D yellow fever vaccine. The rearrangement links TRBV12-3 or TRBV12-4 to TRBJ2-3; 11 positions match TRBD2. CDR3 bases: TGTGCCAGCAGTTTCCCATCCAGAGGACTAGCGGGCAACACAGATACGCAGTATTTT. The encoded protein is CASSFPSRGLAGNTDTQYF.